This record looks at one T cell receptor beta chain sequence and its context. Only in-frame clones appear in the TCRdb table, and some are missing; sequencing was by immunoSEQ multiplex PCR. The repertoire includes about 77,000 clones, just over 90% of them detected once, and around 2.6% sits in the top ten. The CDR3 spans 15 residues. Germline V gene lookup returns CDR1 SGHTA and CDR2 FQGNSA. Trimming shortened V by 3 bases and J by 5 bases, and 14 bases separated the two germline ends. The data originate from a study of T cell changes during pregnancy in multiple sclerosis. The sequence was collected from a female donor in good health, enrolled as a control in a pregnancy study. The chain combines TRBV7-2 with TRBJ1-5; tentative D call: TRBD1 (5 bases). The starting material was peripheral blood, obtained after pregnancy. CDR3 sequence: CASSFQGSIDQPQHF. CDR3 DNA: TGTGCCAGCAGCTTCCAGGGCTCAATAGATCAGCCCCAGCATTTT.